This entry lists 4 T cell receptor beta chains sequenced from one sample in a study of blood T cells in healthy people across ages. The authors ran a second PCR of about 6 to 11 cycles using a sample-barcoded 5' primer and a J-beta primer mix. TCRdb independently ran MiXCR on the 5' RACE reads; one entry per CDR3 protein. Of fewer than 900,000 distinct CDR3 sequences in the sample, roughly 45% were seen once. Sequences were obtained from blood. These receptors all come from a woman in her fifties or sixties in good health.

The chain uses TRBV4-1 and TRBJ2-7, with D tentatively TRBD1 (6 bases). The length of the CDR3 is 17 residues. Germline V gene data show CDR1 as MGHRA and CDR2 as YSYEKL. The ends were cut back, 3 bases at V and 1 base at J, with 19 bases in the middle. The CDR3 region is CASSHAFSGTPSYEQYF. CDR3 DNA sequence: TGCGCCAGCAGCCACGCCTTCTCCGGGACACCTTCCTACGAGCAGTACTTC.

The chain's CDR3 is CSAPTTKYTEAFF. The CDR3 bases are TGCAGTGCCCCCACGACCAAATACACTGAAGCTTTCTTT. This chain connects TRBV20-1 to TRBJ1-1; D unclear. V was cut by 6 bases and J by 3 bases, with 14 bases left in between. The CDR3 extends over 13 amino acids. Germline lookup yields CDR1 DFQATT and CDR2 SNEGSKA (reference sequence).

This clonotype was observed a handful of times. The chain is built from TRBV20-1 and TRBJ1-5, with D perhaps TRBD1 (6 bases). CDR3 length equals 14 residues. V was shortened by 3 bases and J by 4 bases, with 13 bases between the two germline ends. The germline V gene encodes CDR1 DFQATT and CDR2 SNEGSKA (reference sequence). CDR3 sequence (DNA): TGCAGTGCTAGTGCAGGGGCCAGGAATCAGCCCCAGCATTTT. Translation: CSASAGARNQPQHF.

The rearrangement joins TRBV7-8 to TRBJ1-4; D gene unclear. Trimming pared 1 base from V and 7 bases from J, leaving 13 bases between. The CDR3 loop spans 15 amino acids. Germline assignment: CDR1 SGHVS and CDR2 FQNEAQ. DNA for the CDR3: TGTGCCAGCAGCTTAGTGGGCGGGAATGGTGAAAAACTGTTTTTT. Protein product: CASSLVGGNGEKLFF.